The 20 T cell receptor beta chains below were found in one sample sequenced in a study of low-dose radiotherapy and immunotherapy resistance in tumors. First-strand cDNA used TRAV- and TRBV-specific primers, covering alpha and beta chains. It was with a constant-region primer and a V-primer adapter that TCRs were amplified over roughly 19 PCR cycles. TCRdb reprocessed the reads via MiXCR and lists one record per CDR3 protein. This table holds about 64,000 distinct CDR3 sequences, less than 30% found once. The sample's time point: before trial treatment. The sequencing used PBMCs, collected before treatment. Receptors originate from a male donor with rectosigmoid adenocarcinoma.

This clonotype was seen many times. The chain carries TRBV11-1 and TRBJ2-1; 8 nucleotides agree with TRBD2. Trimming cost V 7 bases and J 3 bases; bases outside gene matches: 17. The CDR3 runs 18 residues. The germline gives CDR1 SGHAT, CDR2 FQDESV (reference sequence). The DNA of the CDR3 is TGTGCCAGCACCCCCCGGCGTAGCGGGAACGCACTCTACAATGAGCAGTTCTTC. Its protein is CASTPRRSGNALYNEQFF.

This clonotype was seen only a few times. The CDR3 DNA reads as TGTGCCAGCTCACCACTTGGACAGGGCGATGCGAACACTGAAGCTTTCTTT. It translates to CASSPLGQGDANTEAFF. The rearrangement links TRBV18 to TRBJ1-1; 8 bases agree with TRBD1. Germline values: CDR1 KGHSH, CDR2 LQKENI. Trimming cost V 1 base and J 1 base; bases outside gene matches: 8. This CDR3 region has 17 residues.

The chain couples TRBV28 to TRBJ2-7, with TRBD1 identical over 9 bases. This CDR3 spans 15 amino acids. The germline V gene encodes CDR1 MDHEN and CDR2 SYDVKM. The trim removed 5 bases at V and 2 bases at J, leaving 7 bases unmatched. For the CDR3, the DNA is TGTGCCAGCAGTCCCCCGGACAGGGGAGCCTACGAGCAGTACTTC. It yields the protein CASSPPDRGAYEQYF.

The genes are TRBV26 and TRBJ2-3; the DNA was not compared with TRBD2, the D call given in the table. TRBV26 is labeled a pseudogene. The CDR3 length is 14 residues. This CDR3 is CASNTPSFTDTQYF. In DNA, the CDR3 is TGTGCCAGCAATACTCCCTCGTTCACAGATACGCAGTATTTT.

This clonotype has a count of ten or more. The chain has TRBV7-3 and TRBJ2-7, with unresolved D. Germline V CDR1 and CDR2: SGHTA, FQGTGA. The CDR3 is 12 residues long. Between the trimmed V and J ends, which lost 9 bases and 2 bases, there was a span of 11 bases. The CDR3 region is CASSTLTYEQYF. CDR3 in DNA: TGTGCCAGTTCCACTCTAACCTACGAGCAGTACTTC.

The V and J genes are TRBV28 and TRBJ2-7; no definite D call. CDR3 size: 14 residues. The V end was cut by 2 bases, the J end by 2 bases, with 10 bases between. CDR1 and CDR2 (germline): MDHEN, SYDVKM. The CDR3 DNA is TGTGCCAGCAGTTTAGGGCAGCTTACCTACGAGCAGTACTTC. It is translated as CASSLGQLTYEQYF. The full variable domain, rest sourced from reference TRBV28 and TRBJ2-7, is DVKVTQSSRYLVKRTGEKVFLECVQDMDHENMFWYRQDPGLGLRLIYFSYDVKMKEKGDIPEGYSVSREKKERFSLILESASTNQTSMYLCASSLGQLTYEQYFGPGTRLTVT.

This clonotype was seen ten or more times. This rearrangement joins TRBV27 to TRBJ2-3, with D uncertain. CDR1 and CDR2 (germline): MNHEY, SMNVEV (reference sequence). V lost 2 bases, J lost 4 bases, and 4 bases lay in between. The CDR3 covers 12 residues. The CDR3 DNA follows: TGTGCCAGCAGTTTAACTTCAGATACGCAGTATTTT. Its protein product is CASSLTSDTQYF.

Remarks on this clonotype: Given a far larger clone just one base away, this is likely a sequencing read error. The gene calls are TRBV12-3 or TRBV12-4 and TRBJ2-1, with 8 bases that match TRBD1. V lost 6 bases to trimming and J lost 10 bases; unmatched junction nucleotides: 11. The CDR3 is 14 amino acids. CDR3 protein: CASRDGTGRSEQFF. CDR3 sequence (DNA): TGTGCCAGCAGGGACGGGACAGGTCGTAGCGAGCAGTTCTTC.

This clonotype appeared many times. The CDR3: CAISGQGNQPQHF. CDR3 sequence (DNA): TGTGCCATCAGTGGACAGGGCAATCAGCCCCAGCATTTT. V usage is TRBV10-3 and J usage is TRBJ1-5, with D maybe TRBD1 (6 bases). This CDR3 region has 13 residues. Trimming took off 4 bases at V and 2 bases at J, with 6 bases between the two ends. Germline V gene lookup returns CDR1 ENHRY and CDR2 SYGVKD.

Many counts were recorded for this clonotype. The gene calls are TRBV28 and TRBJ2-3, with 8 bases matching TRBD2. With V trimmed by 6 bases and J by 2 bases, 10 bases remained unmatched. Germline CDR1 is MDHEN and CDR2 is SYDVKM. CDR3 size: 16 residues. The CDR3 nucleotides read TGTGCCAGCAGCCCTGGCTCTAGCGGGTTCACAGATACGCAGTATTTT. Translating it yields CASSPGSSGFTDTQYF.

In regard to this clonotype: This is likely an artifact of a read error, given a far larger clone one base away. The chain recombines TRBV4-3 with TRBJ2-7, with 7 nucleotides matching TRBD1. The germline CDR1 and CDR2 sequences are LGHNA and YSLEER. This CDR3 has 14 amino acids. V lost 0 bases, J lost 7 bases, and 6 bases stayed unmatched. CDR3 in amino acids: CASSQDRGLNEQYF. CDR3 coding DNA: TGCGCCAGCAGCCAAGATAGGGGGCTGAATGAGCAGTACTTC.

This clonotype was detected ten times or more. J is TRBJ2-1 and V is TRBV27, with D unclear. This CDR3 contains 11 residues. CDR1 and CDR2 (germline): MNHEY, SMNVEV (reference sequence). V lost 6 bases, J lost 6 bases, and 6 bases lay in between. The CDR3 loop is CASSPLNEQFF. The CDR3 DNA sequence: TGTGCCAGCAGCCCACTCAATGAGCAGTTCTTC.

Many counts were recorded for this clonotype. The chain carries TRBV7-9 and TRBJ2-7; the match to TRBD1 covers 8 bases. V dropped 4 bases and J dropped 0; count of bases not matched to a gene: 11. From germline, CDR1 is SEHNR and CDR2 FQNEAQ (reference sequence). This CDR3 is 17 amino acids long. CDR3 region: CASSSNDRGLSSYEQYF. The CDR3 DNA sequence: TGTGCCAGCAGCTCGAATGACAGGGGATTAAGCTCCTACGAGCAGTACTTC.

The chain is built from TRBV28 and TRBJ2-5; D tentatively reads TRBD1 or TRBD2 (5 bases each). V dropped 5 bases and J dropped 8 bases, with 18 bases sitting between them. The germline CDR1 and CDR2 sequences are MDHEN and SYDVKM. The length of the CDR3 is 14 residues. The CDR3 region is CASSPPGTPVTQYF. The CDR3 DNA follows: TGTGCCAGCAGTCCGCCCGGGACCCCCGTCACCCAGTACTTC. Full variable domain (missing parts from reference TRBV28 and TRBJ2-5): DVKVTQSSRYLVKRTGEKVFLECVQDMDHENMFWYRQDPGLGLRLIYFSYDVKMKEKGDIPEGYSVSREKKERFSLILESASTNQTSMYLCASSPPGTPVTQYFGPGTRLLVL.

This clonotype occurred many times. This chain uses TRBV7-9 with TRBJ1-2; weak D call: TRBD1 (6 bases). Germline values: CDR1 SEHNR, CDR2 FQNEAQ (reference sequence). The germline V and J ends were trimmed by 5 bases and 3 bases, with 16 bases remaining between them. This CDR3 is built from 15 residues. Here the CDR3 reads CASSPSGGADYGYTF. The CDR3 nucleotides read TGTGCCAGCAGCCCGTCGGGGGGGGCGGACTATGGCTACACCTTC.

This clonotype was observed at least ten times. The rearrangement joins TRBV20-1 to TRBJ2-3; the match to TRBD2 covers 14 bases. The length of the CDR3 is 20 residues. After removal of 0 bases from V and 0 bases from J, the junction contained 11 bases not matched to a gene. Germline V lookup: CDR1 DFQATT, CDR2 SNEGSKA (reference sequence). In DNA form, the CDR3 reads TGCAGTGCTAGAGATAAGGATGGACTAGCGGGGGGAATAAGCACAGATACGCAGTATTTT. It translates to CSARDKDGLAGGISTDTQYF.

This clonotype was counted ten times or more. The chain joins TRBV6-2 or TRBV6-3 to TRBJ2-3; D is perhaps TRBD2 (6 bases). The CDR3 extends over 14 amino acids. Germline V gene lookup returns CDR1 MNHEY and CDR2 SVGEGT. Trimming stripped 7 bases from V and 0 bases from J, with 11 bases between. The CDR3 DNA follows: TGTGCCAGCACCAGAGGACTAAGCACAGATACGCAGTATTTT. Translated: CASTRGLSTDTQYF.

This clonotype was counted only a few times. This chain links TRBV7-2 with TRBJ2-7; D gene ambiguous. In germline, CDR1 is SGHTA, CDR2 FQGNSA. V dropped 1 base and J dropped 0 bases, with 7 bases sitting between them. This CDR3 is built from 14 residues. The DNA for the CDR3 is TGTGCCAGCAGCTTAGGCAGGAACTCCTACGAGCAGTACTTC. This translates into CASSLGRNSYEQYF.

In regard to this clonotype: This likely came from a read error, as a far larger clone is one base away. V and J are TRBV7-9 and TRBJ1-4, with 9 bases matching TRBD1. Germline V gene sequence: CDR1 SEHNR, CDR2 FQNEAQ (reference sequence). Trimming at V came to 5 bases and at J to 12 bases, leaving 13 bases not matched to a gene. The CDR3 has 15 residues. The CDR3 DNA follows: TGTGCCAGCAGCCCCGGACAGGGGTATGACGAAGAACTGTTTTTT. Its translation is CASSPGQGYDEELFF.

This clonotype was detected a few times. The gene calls are TRBV20-1 and TRBJ2-7; the D is unclear. Germline V gene data show CDR1 as DFQATT and CDR2 as SNEGSKA (reference sequence). V was clipped by 5 bases and J by 4 bases, with 12 bases between them. The CDR3 is 12 amino acids. The CDR3: CSAPLGGYEQYF. The CDR3 nucleotides read TGCAGTGCTCCCCTAGGCGGATACGAGCAGTACTTC.